Shown below are 27 T cell receptor beta chains from a single sample sequenced in a study of monozygotic twins with inflammatory bowel disease. Using the 5' RACE reads, TCRdb records one entry per CDR3 protein without DNA. The sample's table shows 300,000 to 400,000 distinct CDR3 sequences. Sequencing was done on a sample of blood. Source of these receptors: a human donor with ulcerative colitis or Crohn's disease, or a healthy co-twin of an affected twin (not recorded which).

The V gene is TRBV15, the J gene TRBJ2-7. Germline assignment: CDR1 LNHNV and CDR2 YYDKDF (reference sequence). There are 15 residues in the CDR3. CDR3 loop: CATSRATPRTYEQYF. The full variable domain, with the rest looked up from reference TRBV15 and TRBJ2-7, is DAMVIQNPRYQVTQFGKPVTLSCSQTLNHNVMYWYQQKSSQAPKLLFHYYDKDFNNEADTPDNFQSRRPNTSFCFLDIRSPGLGDTAMYLCATSRATPRTYEQYFGPGTRLTVT.

The chain is built from TRBV4-1 and TRBJ2-3. In germline, CDR1 is MGHRA, CDR2 YSYEKL. The length of the CDR3 is 12 residues. The CDR3 protein is CASSQVSDTQYF.

This chain joins TRBV5-5 and TRBJ2-1; TCRdb's D gene call, TRBD2, goes unchecked for lack of DNA. The CDR3 loop spans 13 amino acids. CDR1 and CDR2 (germline): SGHKS, YYEKEE (reference sequence). The chain's CDR3 is CASSFGLAGEQFF. The variable domain in full, with the rest retrieved from reference TRBV5-5 and TRBJ2-1, is DAGVTQSPTHLIKTRGQQVTLRCSPISGHKSVSWYQQVLGQGPQFIFQYYEKEERGRGNFPDRFSARQFPNYSSELNVNALLLGDSALYLCASSFGLAGEQFFGPGTRLTVL.

The CDR3 here is CASSYSVSGDEQFF. The genes are TRBV6-2 or TRBV6-3 and TRBJ2-1; TCRdb's assignment of TRBD2 cannot be checked, as there is no DNA. The CDR3 runs to 14 residues. Germline CDR1 reads MNHEY; CDR2 reads SVGEGT.

The V call is TRBV10-3, the J call TRBJ2-7; the D gene TCRdb calls, TRBD1, cannot be checked with no DNA. CDR1 and CDR2 (germline): ENHRY, SYGVKD. CDR3 length: 14 residues. CDR3 amino acids: CAIKTGLLSYEQYF.

The chain recombines TRBV28 with TRBJ1-2; there is no DNA to check the TCRdb D call of TRBD1. Germline V gives CDR1 MDHEN, CDR2 SYDVKM. This CDR3 has 14 amino acids. This CDR3 is CASSSSRTGAGYTF.

V and J are TRBV6-5 and TRBJ2-1; the TCRdb D gene call, TRBD2, has no DNA to confirm it. Germline V gene lookup returns CDR1 MNHEY and CDR2 SVGAGI. This CDR3 contains 16 residues. The CDR3 sequence is CASSYLDAGYYNEQFF.

CDR3 sequence reads: CSAKTGGFIDTQYF. This rearrangement joins TRBV20-1 to TRBJ2-3; the TCRdb call, TRBD1, lacks DNA for checking. The germline CDR1 and CDR2 sequences are DFQATT and SNEGSKA (reference sequence). The CDR3 contains 14 residues.

The chain is built from TRBV6-2 or TRBV6-3 and TRBJ1-2; there is no DNA to check the TCRdb D call of TRBD1. The CDR3 extends over 16 amino acids. From germline, CDR1 is MNHEY and CDR2 SVGEGT. The CDR3 here is CASSYSSMGQPYGYTF.

The V gene is TRBV5-1, the J gene TRBJ2-7. The CDR3 is 14 amino acids. Germline V gene lookup returns CDR1 SGHRS and CDR2 YFSETQ. The CDR3 sequence: CASSLGSSAYEQYF.

The V call is TRBV5-1, the J call TRBJ2-7; the TCRdb D gene call, TRBD1, has no DNA to confirm it. Germline assignment: CDR1 SGHRS and CDR2 YFSETQ. This CDR3 is built from 16 residues. CDR3 loop: CASSLGGRWTSYEQYF.

The V call is TRBV4-2, the J call TRBJ2-1. The CDR3 runs 15 residues. Germline lookup yields CDR1 LGHNA and CDR2 YNFKEQ. CDR3 sequence: CASSQYETRANEQFF.

The gene calls are TRBV11-1 and TRBJ2-1; TCRdb reports TRBD2, a call that lacks DNA to check it against. The CDR3 runs 19 residues. Germline CDR1 SGHAT, CDR2 FQDESV (reference sequence). CDR3 residues: CASSYSLLAVRSSYNEQFF.

V gene TRBV2 combines with J gene TRBJ2-7; TCRdb's D gene call, TRBD1, goes unchecked for lack of DNA. This CDR3 region has 14 residues. Germline-derived CDR1 and CDR2 are SNHLY and FYNNEI. The CDR3: CASGRDRASYEQYF.

This chain connects TRBV4-1 to TRBJ2-7; the TRBD1 assignment by TCRdb is unverifiable without DNA. This CDR3 has 13 amino acids. The germline V gene has CDR1 MGHRA and CDR2 YSYEKL. The chain's CDR3 is CASSQDRGGRQYF.

This chain connects TRBV28 to TRBJ2-3; TCRdb indicates TRBD1, and absent DNA this call remains unverified. This CDR3 contains 12 residues. In germline, CDR1 is MDHEN, CDR2 SYDVKM. CDR3 region: CASGDRPDTQYF.

The rearrangement joins TRBV2 to TRBJ2-1; TCRdb gives TRBD2 as the D gene, but with no DNA this cannot be confirmed. In germline, CDR1 is SNHLY, CDR2 FYNNEI. The CDR3 runs to 18 residues. CDR3: CASSDIHTSAKRDNEQFF.

V usage is TRBV7-3 and J usage is TRBJ2-3; the TRBD2 assignment by TCRdb is unverifiable without DNA. The CDR3 totals 19 residues. Germline V gene sequence: CDR1 SGHTA, CDR2 FQGTGA. This CDR3 is CASSPTGGQPGLAGDTQYF. The full variable domain, in which reference TRBV7-3 and TRBJ2-3 provide the parts outside the CDR3, is GAGVSQTPSNKVTEKGKYVELRCDPISGHTALYWYRQSLGQGPEFLIYFQGTGAADDSGLPNDRFFAVRPEGSVSTLKIQRTERGDSAVYLCASSPTGGQPGLAGDTQYFGPGTRLTVL.

The gene calls are TRBV7-2 and TRBJ1-6. The germline V gene encodes CDR1 SGHTA and CDR2 FQGNSA. This CDR3 region has 16 residues. The chain's CDR3 is CASSSKVDSYNSPLHF.

V gene TRBV3-1 combines with J gene TRBJ2-3; TCRdb's D gene call, TRBD2, goes unchecked for lack of DNA. CDR1 is LGHDT and CDR2 is YNNKEL in the germline V gene (reference sequence). This CDR3 spans 16 amino acids. This CDR3 is CASSQDPSPGADTQYF.

The rearrangement uses TRBV20-1 and TRBJ2-5; there is no DNA to check the TCRdb D call of TRBD2. This CDR3 is 15 amino acids long. CDR1 DFQATT and CDR2 SNEGSKA come from the germline V gene (reference sequence). This CDR3 reads CSARNLADPMQTQYF.

This chain uses TRBV12-3 or TRBV12-4 with TRBJ2-7; the TCRdb D gene call, TRBD2, has no DNA to confirm it. The CDR3 has 15 residues. The CDR3 loop reads CASTIASGGTYEQYF.

The chain joins TRBV3-1 to TRBJ2-7. Germline V gene sequence: CDR1 LGHDT, CDR2 YNNKEL (reference sequence). The CDR3 contains 17 residues. This chain's CDR3 is CASSQMVDGRSSYEQYF.

V usage is TRBV5-1 and J usage is TRBJ1-2; TCRdb designates TRBD1, a call that cannot be tested without DNA. The CDR3 has 17 residues. The germline gives CDR1 SGHRS, CDR2 YFSETQ. CDR3 sequence reads: CASSLGPGGEPSYGYTF.

The chain couples TRBV4-1 to TRBJ2-7; without DNA, the TCRdb call of TRBD1 cannot be checked. In germline, CDR1 is MGHRA, CDR2 YSYEKL. The CDR3 contains 15 residues. The CDR3 here is CASSQTRNPTYEQYF.

This chain joins TRBV10-1 and TRBJ2-1; with no DNA, the TCRdb D assignment of TRBD2 cannot be verified. In germline, CDR1 is WNHNN, CDR2 SYGVQD (reference sequence). This CDR3 is built from 16 residues. The CDR3 sequence is CASSEISGLNHNEQFF.

This chain joins TRBV4-1 and TRBJ2-3. The CDR3 runs 13 residues. Germline values: CDR1 MGHRA, CDR2 YSYEKL. The CDR3 here is CASSQDRFGTQYF.